The source of this TCR beta chain is a study of human T cells and chemical hapten exposure (dated by TCRdb to about 2021). Turning to the overall study: The libraries were sequenced as a pool, and the TCR yield per sample differed mostly because of small variations in library volumes within the pool. For every blood RNA sample, sequencing covered both the TCR alpha and TCR beta chains. The study tracked peripheral blood TCR repertoire changes in vivo during primary and secondary sensitization to the hapten diphenylcyclopropenone (DPC) in alopecia patients.

Library preparation used RACE. The sequencer was a NextSeq 500. During library preparation, unique molecular identifiers were attached to individual cDNA molecules so that TCRs could be counted quantitatively and reproducibly. Concerning the study's data processing: Samples had a median of 95,638 TCRs, with a range from about 23,224 to 750,000. The Decombinator software suite was used to annotate the V, J and CDR3 of the TCR reads. For the PS versus PT1 abundance plots, all samples were subsampled to the same number of TCRs (28,000). Expanded TCRs were defined as absent before sensitization and observed at least eight times at the 2-week time point. The public sequencing data were trimmed at Q25 with fastp and processed into clonotypes with MiXCR by TCRdb, which kept only in-frame beta chains. When rows share a CDR3 protein, they turn into one entry using the most common DNA and genes. Here the V and J calls rest on TCRdb's processing, not on the authors' analysis. The sample contains tens of thousands of distinct CDR3 sequences, roughly 8.7% of them found a single time. Clones ranked in the top ten supply around 1.6% of the sample.

With respect to this clonotype: Its binding antigen is unknown. The sample holds no much larger clone one base away, and base qualities are not on file.

Sequences SGHRS (CDR1) and YFSETQ (CDR2) are obtained from the germline V gene. The CDR3 goes from the cysteine to the phenylalanine over 16 residues. Only the CDR3 region is kept as DNA, spanning 48 bases read in frame from base 1. V loses 4 bases at its end and J loses 2 bases; junction bases beyond the gene matches: 7. In light of the paper, this sample's time point label describes: healthy volunteer bleed at 6 weeks. Total RNA was extracted from unfractionated whole blood collected in Tempus Blood RNA tubes. As TCR sequencing controls, 4 or 5 healthy volunteers were used, with blood taken at day 0, 2 weeks and 6 weeks. The paper's findings and limits, for the study overall: DPC sensitization did not change the number of TCRs with a frequency above 1 in 1000, and there was no evidence of changes in global repertoire structure. After repeated subsampling, the strength of the expansion versus patch-test correlation and the threshold at which it became significant changed.

The chain is encoded by TRBV5-1 joined to TRBJ1-4; TRBD1 aligns with 8 central bases. The sample consisted of whole blood. This receptor was obtained from a male donor in good health. Some clones in this sample may be carry-over from other donors' samples. The CDR3 protein is CASSQGQGATNEKLFF. The base sequence is TGCGCCAGCAGCCAAGGACAGGGAGCGACTAATGAAAAACTGTTTTTT.